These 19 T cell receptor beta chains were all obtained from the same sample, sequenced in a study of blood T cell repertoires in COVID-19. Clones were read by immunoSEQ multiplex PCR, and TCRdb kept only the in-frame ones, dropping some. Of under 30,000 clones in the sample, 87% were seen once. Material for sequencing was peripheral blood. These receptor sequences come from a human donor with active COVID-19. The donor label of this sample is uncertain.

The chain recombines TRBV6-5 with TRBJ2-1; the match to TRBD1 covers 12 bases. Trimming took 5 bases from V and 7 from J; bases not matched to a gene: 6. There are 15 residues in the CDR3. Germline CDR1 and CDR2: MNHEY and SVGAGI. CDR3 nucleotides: TGTGCCAGCAGTACCCGGGACAGGGGGCTGAATGAGCAGTTCTTC. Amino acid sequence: CASSTRDRGLNEQFF.

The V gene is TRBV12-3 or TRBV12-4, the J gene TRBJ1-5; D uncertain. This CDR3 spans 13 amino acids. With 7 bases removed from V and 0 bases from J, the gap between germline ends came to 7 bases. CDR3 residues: CASNRDSNQPQHF. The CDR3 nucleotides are TGTGCCAGCAACAGAGATAGCAATCAGCCCCAGCATTTT.

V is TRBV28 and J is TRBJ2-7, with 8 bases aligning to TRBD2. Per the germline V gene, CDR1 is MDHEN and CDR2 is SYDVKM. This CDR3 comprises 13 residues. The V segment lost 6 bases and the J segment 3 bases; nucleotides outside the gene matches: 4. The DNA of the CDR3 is TGTGCCAGCAGCTTAGCGGGACTCTACGAGCAGTACTTC. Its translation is CASSLAGLYEQYF. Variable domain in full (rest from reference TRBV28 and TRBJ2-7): DVKVTQSSRYLVKRTGEKVFLECVQDMDHENMFWYRQDPGLGLRLIYFSYDVKMKEKGDIPEGYSVSREKKERFSLILESASTNQTSMYLCASSLAGLYEQYFGPGTRLTVT.

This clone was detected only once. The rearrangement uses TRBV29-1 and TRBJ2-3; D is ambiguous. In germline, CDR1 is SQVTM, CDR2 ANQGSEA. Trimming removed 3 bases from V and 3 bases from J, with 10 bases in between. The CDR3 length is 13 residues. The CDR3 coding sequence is TGCAGCGTTGAGGCCAGCGAGACAGATACGCAGTATTTT. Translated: CSVEASETDTQYF.

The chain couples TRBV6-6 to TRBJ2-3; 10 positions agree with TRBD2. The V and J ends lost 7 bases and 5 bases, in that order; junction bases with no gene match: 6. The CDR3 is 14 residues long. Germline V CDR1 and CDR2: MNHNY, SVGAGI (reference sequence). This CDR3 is CASTSGGAIDTQYF. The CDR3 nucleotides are TGTGCCAGCACCAGCGGGGGGGCCATAGATACGCAGTATTTT.

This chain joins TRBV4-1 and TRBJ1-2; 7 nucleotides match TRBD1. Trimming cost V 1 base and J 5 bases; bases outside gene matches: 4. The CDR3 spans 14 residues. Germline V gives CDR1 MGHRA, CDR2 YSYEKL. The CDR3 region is CASSQARDSYGYTF. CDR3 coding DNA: TGCGCCAGCAGCCAAGCCCGGGACAGTTATGGCTACACCTTC.

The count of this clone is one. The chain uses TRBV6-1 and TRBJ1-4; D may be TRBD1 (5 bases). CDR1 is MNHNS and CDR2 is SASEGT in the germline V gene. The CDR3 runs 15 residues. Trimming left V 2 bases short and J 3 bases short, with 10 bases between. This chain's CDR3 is CASSELSTANEKLFF. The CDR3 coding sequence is TGTGCCAGCAGTGAACTTTCGACAGCTAATGAAAAACTGTTTTTT.

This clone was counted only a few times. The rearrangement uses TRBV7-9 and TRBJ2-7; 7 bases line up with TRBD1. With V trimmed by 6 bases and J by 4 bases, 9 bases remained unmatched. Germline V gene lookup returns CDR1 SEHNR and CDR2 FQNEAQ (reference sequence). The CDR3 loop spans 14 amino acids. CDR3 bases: TGTGCCAGCAGAACCGCCGGGACAGTATACGAGCAGTACTTC. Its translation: CASRTAGTVYEQYF.

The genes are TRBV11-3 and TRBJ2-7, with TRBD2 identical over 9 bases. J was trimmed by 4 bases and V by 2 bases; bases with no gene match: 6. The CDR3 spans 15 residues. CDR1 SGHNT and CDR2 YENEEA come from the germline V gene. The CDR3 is CASSLIIAGEYEQYF. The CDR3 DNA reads TGTGCCAGCAGCTTAATTATAGCGGGAGAATACGAGCAGTACTTC.

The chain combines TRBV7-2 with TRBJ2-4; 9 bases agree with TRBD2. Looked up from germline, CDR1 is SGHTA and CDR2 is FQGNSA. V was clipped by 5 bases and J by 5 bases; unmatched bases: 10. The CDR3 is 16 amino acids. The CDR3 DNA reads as TGTGCCAGCAGCCCCCGCCTAGCGGGAATTGAAAACATTCAGTACTTC. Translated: CASSPRLAGIENIQYF.

CDR3 nucleotides: TGTGCCAGCAGTTTAAGCCCTCGGAGCTCCTACAATGAGCAGTTCTTC. It translates to CASSLSPRSSYNEQFF. This chain connects TRBV27 to TRBJ2-1; D remains ambiguous. Trimming stripped 2 bases from V and 0 bases from J, with 11 bases between. The CDR3 length is 16 residues. From germline, CDR1 is MNHEY and CDR2 SMNVEV (reference sequence).

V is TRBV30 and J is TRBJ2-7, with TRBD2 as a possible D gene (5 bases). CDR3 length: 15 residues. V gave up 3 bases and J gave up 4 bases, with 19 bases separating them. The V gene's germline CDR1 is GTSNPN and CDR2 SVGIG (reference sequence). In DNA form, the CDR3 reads TGTGCCTGGAGCGCCGTTATGGAGGACCTGTACGAGCAGTACTTC. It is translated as CAWSAVMEDLYEQYF.

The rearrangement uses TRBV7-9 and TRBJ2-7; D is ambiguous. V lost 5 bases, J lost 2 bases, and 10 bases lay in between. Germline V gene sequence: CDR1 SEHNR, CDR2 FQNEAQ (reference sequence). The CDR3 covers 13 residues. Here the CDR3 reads CASSPQTAYEQYF. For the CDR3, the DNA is TGTGCCAGCAGCCCCCAAACTGCCTACGAGCAGTACTTC.

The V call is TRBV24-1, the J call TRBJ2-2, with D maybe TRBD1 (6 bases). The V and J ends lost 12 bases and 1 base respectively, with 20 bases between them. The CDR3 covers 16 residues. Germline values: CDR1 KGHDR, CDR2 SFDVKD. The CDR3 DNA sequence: TGTGCCCACGATGGGGGCCCCCGGGGGAACACCGGGGAGCTGTTTTTT. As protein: CAHDGGPRGNTGELFF.

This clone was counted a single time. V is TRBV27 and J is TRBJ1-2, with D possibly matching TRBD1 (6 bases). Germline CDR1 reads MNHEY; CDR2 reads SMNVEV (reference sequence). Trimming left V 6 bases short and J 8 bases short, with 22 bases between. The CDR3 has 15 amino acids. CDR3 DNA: TGTGCCAGCAGCCTAGCACAGGGAACGTCGGAGGGCTACACCTTC. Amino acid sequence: CASSLAQGTSEGYTF.

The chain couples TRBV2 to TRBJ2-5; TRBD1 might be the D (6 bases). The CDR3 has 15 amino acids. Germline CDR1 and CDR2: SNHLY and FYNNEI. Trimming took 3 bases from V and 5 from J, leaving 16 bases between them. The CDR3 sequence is CASSDGRGGPETQYF. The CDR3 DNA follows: TGTGCCAGCAGTGACGGTCGTGGGGGCCCTGAGACCCAGTACTTC.

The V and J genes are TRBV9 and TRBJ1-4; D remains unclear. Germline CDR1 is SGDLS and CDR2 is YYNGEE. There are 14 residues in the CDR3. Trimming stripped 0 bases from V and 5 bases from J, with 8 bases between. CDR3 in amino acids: CASSVAAGNEKLFF. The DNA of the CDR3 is TGTGCCAGCAGCGTAGCTGCGGGAAATGAAAAACTGTTTTTT. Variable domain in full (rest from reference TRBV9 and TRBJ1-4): DSGVTQTPKHLITATGQRVTLRCSPRSGDLSVYWYQQSLDQGLQFLIQYYNGEERAKGNILERFSAQQFPDLHSELNLSSLELGDSALYFCASSVAAGNEKLFFGSGTQLSVL.

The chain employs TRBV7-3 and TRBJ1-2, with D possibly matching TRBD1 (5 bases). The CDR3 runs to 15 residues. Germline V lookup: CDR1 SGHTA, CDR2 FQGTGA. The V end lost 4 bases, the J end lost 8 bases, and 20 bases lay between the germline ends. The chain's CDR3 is CASSSSGTAAGGYTF. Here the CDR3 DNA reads TGTGCCAGCAGCTCCTCCGGGACCGCCGCGGGGGGCTACACCTTC.

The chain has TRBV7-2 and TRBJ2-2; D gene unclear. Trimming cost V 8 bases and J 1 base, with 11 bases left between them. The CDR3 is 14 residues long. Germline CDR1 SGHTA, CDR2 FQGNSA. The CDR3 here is CASSSTMNTGELFF. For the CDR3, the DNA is TGTGCCAGCTCCTCGACAATGAACACCGGGGAGCTGTTTTTT.